This entry features one T cell receptor (beta chain) sequence. The table came from immunoSEQ multiplex PCR; TCRdb's copy has only in-frame clones and leaves some out. Among 110,000 to 150,000 clones listed, around 81% were seen once. CDR1 and CDR2 (germline): SQVTM, ANQGSEA. The CDR3 sequence is 15 residues long. Trimming left V 2 bases short and J 0 bases short, with 13 bases between. Cohorts were assigned according to the clinical history that participants reported. The data belong to a study of blood T cell repertoires in COVID-19. The sample consisted of PBMCs or T cells enriched from blood (not recorded which). This TCR came from a woman between 35 and 50 years old who had recovered from COVID-19. The rearrangement uses TRBV29-1 and TRBJ1-2; D possibly corresponds to TRBD1 (6 bases). DNA of the CDR3: TGCAGCGTTGAAAACCCCGGGACAACTAACTATGGCTACACCTTC. Its translation is CSVENPGTTNYGYTF.